Following are 16 T cell receptor beta chains from one sample sequenced in a study of early T cells in non-severe SARS-CoV-2 infection. MiXCR, run by TCRdb on the 5' RACE reads, gives a single entry per CDR3 protein. Of fewer than 30,000 distinct CDR3 sequences in the sample, about 4.4% were seen once. The sequencing sample was made of whole blood. These receptors originate from an adult who was a healthcare worker with PCR-confirmed SARS-CoV-2 infection or an uninfected control (not recorded which).

The chain has TRBV11-2 and TRBJ1-1; D gene uncertain. Germline V gene lookup returns CDR1 SGHAT and CDR2 FQNNGV. The V end lost 5 bases, the J end lost 7 bases, and 23 bases lay between the germline ends. CDR3 size: 16 residues. This CDR3 reads CASSPRGTHHSSEAFF. The DNA of the CDR3 is TGTGCCAGCAGCCCCCGGGGAACCCACCATTCGAGTGAAGCTTTCTTT. The full variable domain, in which reference TRBV11-2 and TRBJ1-1 provide the parts outside the CDR3, is EAGVAQSPRYKIIEKRQSVAFWCNPISGHATLYWYQQILGQGPKLLIQFQNNGVVDDSQLPKDRFSAERLKGVDSTLKIQPAKLEDSAVYLCASSPRGTHHSSEAFFGQGTRLTVV.

This clonotype was picked up many times. The chain carries TRBV29-1 and TRBJ2-5; no firm D call. CDR3 size: 13 residues. CDR1 and CDR2 (germline): SQVTM, ANQGSEA. The V end was cut by 6 bases, the J end by 1 base, with 12 bases between. CDR3 bases: TGCAGCGTACCAGTGCTAGGCCAAGAGACCCAGTACTTC. This sequence encodes CSVPVLGQETQYF.

Only a few counts were recorded for this clonotype. This chain joins TRBV20-1 and TRBJ1-2; D gene ambiguous. The CDR3 has 13 amino acids. Germline loops: CDR1 DFQATT, CDR2 SNEGSKA (reference sequence). Trimming stripped 6 bases from V and 3 bases from J, with 14 bases between. CDR3 bases: TGCAGTGCCCGAAGCGGTGCTGACTATGGCTACACCTTC. This translates into CSARSGADYGYTF.

This clonotype has just a few counts. The chain is built from TRBV7-2 and TRBJ2-1; 7 bases map to TRBD2. Losses at the gene ends were 5 bases for V and 13 bases for J; bases not matched to a gene: 11. This CDR3 contains 13 residues. The germline gives CDR1 SGHTA, CDR2 FQGNSA. This chain's CDR3 is CASSERLAVVQFF. CDR3 DNA sequence: TGTGCCAGCAGCGAACGGCTAGCGGTTGTTCAGTTCTTC.

This clonotype was counted at least ten times. The chain employs TRBV6-5 and TRBJ2-7; 8 bases match TRBD1. Germline trimming cut 2 bases from V and 2 bases from J; bases unmatched to any gene: 5. Germline lookup yields CDR1 MNHEY and CDR2 SVGAGI. The CDR3 sequence is 15 residues long. This CDR3 reads CASSYRTGKPYEQYF. The DNA for the CDR3 is TGTGCCAGCAGTTACAGGACAGGGAAACCCTACGAGCAGTACTTC.

This clonotype was seen only a few times. The chain combines TRBV20-1 with TRBJ2-5, with 8 bases identical to TRBD2. V lost 3 bases, J lost 5 bases, and 2 bases stayed unmatched. This CDR3 has 12 residues. Germline V gene sequence: CDR1 DFQATT, CDR2 SNEGSKA (reference sequence). The CDR3 nucleotides read TGCAGTGCTAGCGGGGGGGCTGAGACCCAGTACTTC. It translates to CSASGGAETQYF.

J is TRBJ2-7 and V is TRBV7-2; D is possibly TRBD2 (6 bases). Germline V CDR1 and CDR2: SGHTA, FQGNSA. The CDR3 spans 15 residues. Between the trimmed V and J ends, which lost 3 bases and 3 bases, there was a span of 15 bases. The CDR3 region has the DNA TGTGCCAGCAGCTTTAGCGGTTTTAATGTCTACGAGCAGTACTTC. It translates to CASSFSGFNVYEQYF.

This clonotype was seen repeatedly, ten times or more. The chain uses TRBV7-2 and TRBJ2-1, with 7 bases that match TRBD1. The CDR3 spans 13 residues. V trimming: 5 bases; J trimming: 4 bases; junction bases outside the gene matches: 2. Germline CDR1 SGHTA, CDR2 FQGNSA. CDR3 sequence: CASSRTGYNEQFF. The CDR3 nucleotides read TGTGCCAGCAGCCGGACAGGTTACAATGAGCAGTTCTTC.

The sample holds many counts of this clonotype. The chain links TRBV10-3 to TRBJ2-3, with TRBD2 as a possible D gene (6 bases). The CDR3 has 14 residues. V dropped 8 bases and J dropped 4 bases, with 16 bases sitting between them. Germline CDR1 and CDR2: ENHRY and SYGVKD. CDR3 sequence reads: CAIGRREGPDTQYF. The CDR3 region has the DNA TGTGCCATCGGCCGGAGGGAAGGTCCAGATACGCAGTATTTT.

This clonotype was counted at least ten times. The DNA for the CDR3 is TGTGCCAGCAGCTACGAGGGGACCTATGGCTACACCTTC. Its translation: CASSYEGTYGYTF. The chain is built from TRBV5-4 and TRBJ1-2; D is possibly TRBD1 (5 bases). V lost 3 bases and J 4 bases, leaving 10 bases between the germline ends. Germline-derived CDR1 and CDR2 are SGHNT and YYREEE (reference sequence). The CDR3 is made up of 13 amino acids.

At least ten counts were recorded for this clonotype. The rearrangement links TRBV28 to TRBJ1-5; 7 bases fit TRBD1. The trim removed 10 bases at V and 5 bases at J, leaving 5 bases unmatched. This CDR3 is 12 amino acids long. Germline CDR1 is MDHEN and CDR2 is SYDVKM. CDR3 sequence reads: CATQGEDQPQHF. The CDR3 DNA follows: TGTGCCACCCAGGGGGAGGATCAGCCCCAGCATTTT.

In this sample, this clonotype turned up many times. The chain recombines TRBV11-2 with TRBJ2-7; D gene unclear. The length of the CDR3 is 13 residues. The germline V and J ends were trimmed by 0 bases and 2 bases, with 5 bases remaining between them. The germline V gene encodes CDR1 SGHAT and CDR2 FQNNGV. The CDR3 loop is CASSLDMPYEQYF. The DNA of the CDR3 is TGTGCCAGCAGCTTAGACATGCCCTACGAGCAGTACTTC.

At least ten counts were recorded for this clonotype. The chain employs TRBV11-2 and TRBJ1-4, with a tentative D call TRBD1 (5 bases). Between the trimmed V and J ends, which lost 3 bases and 5 bases, there was a span of 13 bases. Germline V gene lookup returns CDR1 SGHAT and CDR2 FQNNGV. This CDR3 region has 15 residues. This CDR3 reads CASSFGTGMNEKLFF. CDR3 sequence (DNA): TGTGCCAGCAGCTTTGGGACCGGGATGAATGAAAAACTGTTTTTT.

This clonotype was recorded many times. The chain is built from TRBV7-2 and TRBJ1-2; D is perhaps TRBD1 (5 bases). Trimming cost V 10 bases and J 2 bases, with 14 bases left between them. CDR1 and CDR2 from the germline V gene are SGHTA and FQGNSA. The CDR3 length is 13 residues. In nucleotides, the CDR3 is TGTGCCACCACGGGACCGAGGAACTATGGCTACACCTTC. It codes for CATTGPRNYGYTF.

The CDR3 region is CASSLGDRPLYGYTF. The CDR3 nucleotides read TGTGCCAGCAGCTTAGGGGACAGACCCCTCTATGGCTACACCTTC. V gene TRBV7-2 combines with J gene TRBJ1-2, with 7 positions matching TRBD1. The CDR3 is made up of 15 amino acids. Looked up from germline, CDR1 is SGHTA and CDR2 is FQGNSA. V dropped 1 base and J dropped 4; count of bases not matched to a gene: 6.

This clonotype was counted at least ten times. The chain uses TRBV3-1 and TRBJ2-3; 11 bases are shared with TRBD2. Trimming removed 8 bases from V and 4 bases from J; junction bases left unmatched: 5. Germline V gene data show CDR1 as LGHDT and CDR2 as YNNKEL (reference sequence). CDR3 size: 14 residues. In DNA form, the CDR3 reads TGTGCCAGCTCGTTAGCGGGAGGGGCAGATACGCAGTATTTT. Translating gives CASSLAGGADTQYF.